The T cell receptor beta chain described here comes from a study of cytomegalovirus exposure and HLA in healthy donors. Of note for this clone: Its antigen is undetermined.

Germline CDR1 and CDR2: SGHNT and YYREEE (reference sequence). The V gene lost 2 bases and the J gene lost 4 bases, with 10 bases spanning the gap. The CDR3 extends over 13 amino acids. Study-level results: Earlier analysis looked at TCR beta V segments, and most were productive about 90% or about 30% of the time.

This PCR relied on a set of 60 Vbeta primers and 13 Jbeta primers. Here immunoSEQ multiplex PCR was the method, and the copy in TCRdb shows in-frame clones only, minus some. In all, the sample yields about 110,000 clones. V gene TRBV5-4 combines with J gene TRBJ2-7; D possibly corresponds to TRBD2 (6 bases). The clonotype comes from a man between 35 and 55 years old in good health and CMV-seropositive. Sequenced sample: PBMCs. CDR3 nucleotides: TGTGCCAGCAGCTTTGCAGGGAGGTACGAGCAGTACTTC. As protein: CASSFAGRYEQYF.